This record looks at one TCR beta chain sequence and its context. The entry originates in a study of blood T cell repertoires in COVID-19. Measured with immunoSEQ multiplex PCR; TCRdb has only the in-frame clones, and not every one. Of fewer than 400,000 clones listed, about nine tenths were seen once; the top ten hold approximately 1.5%. Participants' own reports of clinical history determined their cohort assignment. Trimming stripped 3 bases from V and 0 bases from J, with 20 bases between. This CDR3 has 18 amino acids. Germline lookup yields CDR1 MNHEY and CDR2 SVGEGT. The clonotype originates from a woman under 40 who had recovered from COVID-19. The chain couples TRBV6-2 or TRBV6-3 to TRBJ1-1, with a possible D match to TRBD1 (5 bases). Material: PBMCs or T cells enriched from blood (not recorded which). This CDR3 reads CASSYGPREGRMNTEAFF. The CDR3 coding sequence is TGTGCCAGCAGTTATGGGCCCAGGGAGGGGCGGATGAACACTGAAGCTTTCTTT.